One sample yielded the 25 T cell receptor beta chains listed below, sequenced in a study of blood T cells in healthy people across ages. For the second PCR, which ran for roughly 6 to 12 cycles, a sample-barcoded 5' primer and a J-beta primer mix were used. A single record per CDR3 protein comes from TCRdb applying MiXCR to the 5' RACE reads. The sample includes about 600,000 distinct CDR3 sequences, around 50% of them seen just once. The sample consisted of blood. The receptors come from a man older than 75 in good health.

In this sample, this clonotype turned up many times. V is TRBV14 and J is TRBJ2-1; 9 positions agree with TRBD1. The CDR3 sequence is 16 residues long. J lost 0 bases, V lost 3 bases, and 3 bases had no gene match. Germline V gives CDR1 SGHDN, CDR2 FVKESK. The CDR3 protein is CASSHAGQGSYNEQFF. The CDR3 DNA sequence: TGTGCCAGCAGCCATGCGGGACAGGGCTCCTACAATGAGCAGTTCTTC. The whole variable domain, filled in from reference TRBV14 and TRBJ2-1, reads EAGVTQFPSHSVIEKGQTVTLRCDPISGHDNLYWYRRVMGKEIKFLLHFVKESKQDESGMPNNRFLAERTGGTYSTLKVQPAELEDSGVYFCASSHAGQGSYNEQFFGPGTRLTVL.

Remarks on this clonotype: One end of the junction does not line up with germline, which may come from a read error. The chain combines TRBV5-1 with TRBJ2-1; D perhaps matches TRBD1 (6 bases). The CDR3 runs to 13 residues. Germline V gives CDR1 SGHRS, CDR2 YFSETQ. In nucleotides, the CDR3 is TGCGCCAGCAGCTGGCAGGGGTACAATGGGCAGTTCTTC. Protein product: CASSWQGYNGQFF.

This clonotype appeared a few times. This sequence may be a read error, since a much larger clone differs from it by one base. The chain couples TRBV6-5 to TRBJ2-1, with D possibly being TRBD1 or TRBD2 (5 bases each). In germline, CDR1 is MNHEY, CDR2 SVGAGI. The CDR3 is 17 residues long. V dropped 0 bases and J dropped 0 bases, with 12 bases sitting between them. CDR3 sequence: CASSYSSGRSSYNEQFF. For the CDR3, the DNA is TGTGCCAGCAGTTACTCTTCGGGACGAAGCTCCTACAATGAGCAGTTCTTC.

The chain has TRBV9 and TRBJ2-7; D ambiguous. V gave up 4 bases and J gave up 2 bases, with 10 bases separating them. The CDR3 consists of 13 residues. Per germline, CDR1 SGDLS and CDR2 YYNGEE. The CDR3 nucleotides are TGTGCCAGCAGCCCCCTGGGGACCTACGAGCAGTACTTC. It yields the protein CASSPLGTYEQYF.

In its sample, this clonotype was seen a few times. A clone one base away is much larger, so this may be a read error. The chain is built from TRBV6-1 and TRBJ1-1; TRBD1 might be the D (6 bases). Germline CDR1 MNHNS, CDR2 SASEGT. There are 17 residues in the CDR3. With 6 bases removed from V and 0 bases from J, the gap between germline ends came to 20 bases. CDR3 protein: CASRPYRRGLLNTEAFF. CDR3 nucleotide sequence: TGTGCCAGCAGGCCGTACCGCAGGGGCCTCTTGAACACTGAAGCTTTCTTT.

The rearrangement links TRBV2 to TRBJ1-2; 10 bases map to TRBD1. The V segment lost 5 bases and the J segment 6 bases; nucleotides outside the gene matches: 6. The V gene's germline CDR1 is SNHLY and CDR2 FYNNEI. The CDR3 length is 14 residues. The CDR3 DNA is TGTGCCAGCAGTAGGGGACAGGGGAACGATGGCTACACCTTC. Translated, it gives CASSRGQGNDGYTF.

This chain joins TRBV7-7 and TRBJ2-7; D is perhaps TRBD2 (6 bases). Trimming cost V 5 bases and J 0 bases, with 11 bases left between them. Germline V gene sequence: CDR1 SSHAT, CDR2 FNYEAQ (reference sequence). This CDR3 has 14 residues. The chain's CDR3 is CASSPDSGSYEQYF. The DNA for the CDR3 is TGTGCCAGCAGCCCAGATAGCGGCTCCTACGAGCAGTACTTC.

The chain links TRBV24-1 to TRBJ2-5; 10 bases are a match to TRBD2. The CDR3 extends over 16 amino acids. Germline trimming cut 4 bases from V and 11 bases from J; bases unmatched to any gene: 15. Germline CDR1 KGHDR, CDR2 SFDVKD. This CDR3 is CATSDRTSGTVSEQYF. DNA of the CDR3: TGTGCCACCAGTGACCGAACTAGCGGGACAGTCTCTGAGCAGTACTTC.

The chain employs TRBV3-1 and TRBJ1-1; D unresolved. Per the germline V gene, CDR1 is LGHDT and CDR2 is YNNKEL (reference sequence). This CDR3 contains 12 residues. The germline V and J ends were trimmed by 8 bases and 1 base, with 8 bases remaining between them. CDR3 bases: TGTGCCAGCCAGTCGCGGAACACTGAAGCTTTCTTT. Translating gives CASQSRNTEAFF. Full variable domain (remainder filled in from reference TRBV3-1 and TRBJ1-1): DTAVSQTPKYLVTQMGNDKSIKCEQNLGHDTMYWYKQDSKKFLKIMFSYNNKELIINETVPNRFSPKSPDKAHLNLHINSLELGDSAVYFCASQSRNTEAFFGQGTRLTVV.

This clonotype was seen only a few times. The chain couples TRBV12-3 or TRBV12-4 to TRBJ1-6; no clear D. Trimming left V 4 bases short and J 0 bases short, with 1 base between. This CDR3 contains 13 residues. The CDR3 nucleotides are TGTGCCAGCAGTTCCTCCTATAATTCACCCCTCCACTTT. The encoded protein is CASSSSYNSPLHF.

The sample holds many counts of this clonotype. The chain carries TRBV7-2 and TRBJ2-1; 10 bases line up with TRBD2. V trimming: 0 bases; J trimming: 9 bases; junction bases outside the gene matches: 8. This CDR3 is built from 16 residues. Germline V CDR1 and CDR2: SGHTA, FQGNSA. CDR3 nucleotides: TGTGCCAGCAGCTTAGCGCTGGCTAGCGGGAGAACTGAGCAGTTCTTC. Encoded protein: CASSLALASGRTEQFF.

The chain couples TRBV29-1 to TRBJ2-1; D gene ambiguous. The V and J ends lost 1 base and 7 bases respectively, with 14 bases between them. This CDR3 spans 14 amino acids. The germline CDR1 and CDR2 sequences are SQVTM and ANQGSEA. The CDR3 reads CSVEGSESINEQFF. CDR3 DNA sequence: TGCAGCGTTGAAGGGAGCGAATCCATAAATGAGCAGTTCTTC.

This clonotype was seen once. The V and J genes are TRBV27 and TRBJ2-7, with D hard to call. This CDR3 comprises 16 residues. Germline CDR1 is MNHEY and CDR2 is SMNVEV (reference sequence). V was pared by 4 bases and J by 12 bases, with 28 bases between. This chain's CDR3 is CASSSSPTQTLARSYF. DNA for the CDR3: TGTGCCAGCAGTTCATCACCCACCCAAACTTTAGCTCGCTCGTACTTC.

This rearrangement joins TRBV2 to TRBJ2-3, with TRBD2 matching 9 bases. The CDR3 is made up of 18 amino acids. Germline values: CDR1 SNHLY, CDR2 FYNNEI. With 0 bases clipped from V and 6 bases from J, the junction kept 13 bases outside the gene matches. CDR3 DNA: TGTGCCAGCAGTGAAGCGCGGAGACAGCGGGGGGTACCGGATACGCAGTATTTT. Translation: CASSEARRQRGVPDTQYF.

This clonotype was seen a handful of times. CDR3 sequence: CASSPIGQSDTQYF. CDR3 sequence (DNA): TGCGCCAGCAGCCCCATAGGACAGTCTGATACGCAGTATTTT. The J gene is TRBJ2-3, the V gene TRBV5-1, with TRBD1 as a possible D gene (6 bases). Germline V gives CDR1 SGHRS, CDR2 YFSETQ. Trimming stripped 4 bases from V and 6 bases from J, with 15 bases between. The CDR3 extends over 14 amino acids.

This clonotype was seen more than once but under ten times. The CDR3 DNA reads as TGTGCCAGCAGCGTCTATCGGGGGGGGTCAGATACGCAGTATTTT. This sequence encodes CASSVYRGGSDTQYF. The chain uses TRBV7-2 and TRBJ2-3, with 8 bases identical to TRBD2. With V trimmed by 5 bases and J by 4 bases, 8 bases remained unmatched. Germline assignment: CDR1 SGHTA and CDR2 FQGNSA. CDR3 length: 15 amino acids.

The chain couples TRBV20-1 to TRBJ2-7; D is ambiguous. CDR3 length: 10 residues. Germline loops: CDR1 DFQATT, CDR2 SNEGSKA (reference sequence). Trimming cost V 5 bases and J 2 bases, with 4 bases left between them. As DNA, the CDR3 is TGCAGTGCTGAAACCTACGAGCAGTACTTC. This translates into CSAETYEQYF.

The chain has TRBV12-3 or TRBV12-4 and TRBJ2-1; no clear D gene. Deletions cut 3 bases from V and 5 bases from J, with 8 bases between. The CDR3 is made up of 13 amino acids. CDR3 region: CASSFGSNNEQFF. CDR3 coding DNA: TGTGCCAGCAGTTTTGGATCCAACAATGAGCAGTTCTTC.

In this sample, this clonotype turned up a few times. The chain's CDR3 is CASSSVDTEAFF. CDR3 sequence (DNA): TGTGCCAGCAGCTCGGTGGACACTGAAGCTTTCTTT. The V and J genes are TRBV7-9 and TRBJ1-1; no reliable D call. The germline V and J ends were trimmed by 4 bases and 3 bases, with 6 bases remaining between them. The CDR3 has 12 amino acids. Germline lookup yields CDR1 SEHNR and CDR2 FQNEAQ (reference sequence). The complete variable domain, with remaining parts taken from reference TRBV7-9 and TRBJ1-1, reads DTGVSQNPRHKITKRGQNVTFRCDPISEHNRLYWYRQTLGQGPEFLTYFQNEAQLEKSRLLSDRFSAERPKGSFSTLEIQRTEQGDSAMYLCASSSVDTEAFFGQGTRLTVV.

There are a few counts of this clonotype. This could be a read error, since a much larger clone is one nucleotide away. J is TRBJ2-3 and V is TRBV7-9; 8 nucleotides agree with TRBD2. Germline assignment: CDR1 SEHNR and CDR2 FQNEAQ (reference sequence). This CDR3 has 14 amino acids. The V and J ends lost 5 bases and 2 bases, in that order; junction bases with no gene match: 3. The CDR3 DNA sequence: TGTGCCAGCAGCGTGACTAGCGTCACAGATACGCAGTATTTT. Amino acid sequence: CASSVTSVTDTQYF.

This chain uses TRBV27 with TRBJ2-3; D may be TRBD1 (5 bases). Germline assignment: CDR1 MNHEY and CDR2 SMNVEV (reference sequence). CDR3 length equals 13 residues. Trimming removed 8 bases at V and 2 bases at J, with 11 bases between. The DNA for the CDR3 is TGTGCCAGCGGGGCGTCTAACACAGATACGCAGTATTTT. Translation: CASGASNTDTQYF.

This clonotype was seen many times. The V gene is TRBV6-6, the J gene TRBJ1-1; D is uncertain. Trimming removed 4 bases at V and 1 base at J, with 13 bases between. The CDR3 length is 15 residues. The V gene's germline CDR1 is MNHNY and CDR2 SVGAGI (reference sequence). The CDR3 DNA reads TGTGCCAGCAGTTTCCTATGGGTCAGGAACACTGAAGCTTTCTTT. The encoded protein is CASSFLWVRNTEAFF.

This clonotype was counted many times. The rearrangement joins TRBV10-3 to TRBJ2-1; 10 nucleotides line up with TRBD2. From germline, CDR1 is ENHRY and CDR2 SYGVKD. There are 14 residues in the CDR3. The J segment lost 4 bases and the V segment lost 5 bases, leaving 2 bases of the junction unmatched. CDR3 coding DNA: TGTGCCATCAGTTCTAGCGGGGGATACAATGAGCAGTTCTTC. Its protein product is CAISSSGGYNEQFF.

This clonotype was counted at least ten times. The chain joins TRBV5-1 to TRBJ2-7; TRBD2 aligns across 7 bases. This CDR3 is built from 14 residues. Germline V gene data show CDR1 as SGHRS and CDR2 as YFSETQ. The trim removed 0 bases at V and 4 bases at J, leaving 4 bases unmatched. CDR3 loop: CASSLDAREYEQYF. The CDR3, as DNA: TGCGCCAGCAGCTTGGATGCGCGGGAGTACGAGCAGTACTTC. The variable domain in full, with the rest retrieved from reference TRBV5-1 and TRBJ2-7, is KAGVTQTPRYLIKTRGQQVTLSCSPISGHRSVSWYQQTPGQGLQFLFEYFSETQRNKGNFPGRFSGRQFSNSRSEMNVSTLELGDSALYLCASSLDAREYEQYFGPGTRLTVT.

The chain links TRBV10-3 to TRBJ1-1; D ambiguous. Germline CDR1 is ENHRY and CDR2 is SYGVKD. Trimming shortened V by 3 bases and J by 0 bases, and 11 bases separated the two germline ends. The CDR3 spans 15 residues. This CDR3 reads CAISDGRLMNTEAFF. In DNA, the CDR3 is TGTGCCATCAGTGACGGCCGACTGATGAACACTGAAGCTTTCTTT.